This TCR beta chain was captured by sequencing in a study of cytomegalovirus exposure and HLA in healthy donors (dated by TCRdb to about 2017). About the study as a whole: An earlier analysis of approximately 590 of the donors reported 250 to 350 Gb of sequence data and approximately 110 million unique TCR beta sequences from approximately 180 million T cells. Roughly 300 gigabases of sequencing data and 78 million or so unique TCR sequences were included in an early release covering roughly 700 HLA-typed donors. Of the 398 genotyped donors, 80% to 90% were placed in the genetic ancestry cluster associated with self-reported Caucasian donors. The study was designed to test whether signatures of past pathogen exposure could be identified by cataloging public T cell receptors. The T cell repertoires of under 700 subjects were profiled by immunosequencing and related to cytomegalovirus serostatus. A separate validation cohort of approximately 120 different subjects was used in addition to the roughly 620-subject first cohort. To predict cytomegalovirus infection status, the study brought together high-throughput TCR immunosequencing, statistical association of individual TCRs with disease status, and machine learning. A later analysis re-examined previously published TCR beta repertoires from hundreds of donors and added high-resolution HLA genotyping to investigate patterns of TCR occurrence. Rather than using new phenotypic data, the later analysis identified candidate immune exposures from TCR beta sequences and from how often those sequences occurred across donors. An earlier analysis of more than 450 of the donors used high-throughput TCR beta sequencing to judge whether each TCR beta V gene segment behaved as functional or pseudogenic. Donor age, sex, ethnicity and CMV serostatus were compiled together with the repertoire data. A later genetic analysis took genome-wide SNP genotypes for about 65% of the roughly 670 donors and used that subset as a discovery cohort. All discovery cohort repertoires had been generated on a single sequencing platform. Both class I and class II loci were covered by HLA typing, at four-digit resolution. Typing coverage differed by locus: A, B, C, DRB1 and DQB1 were typed in roughly 620-630 donors, DQA1 in about 500, DPA1 in roughly 590, and DPB1 in approximately 450. Several DR-DQ haplotypes were treated as single units for association and clustering because of strong linkage in the cohort. Among 398 genotyped donors of the cohort, an average of roughly 240,000 unique TCR beta nucleotide sequences were sequenced per donor, around 20% of them non-productive.

The cohort was made up of 666 healthy bone marrow donors. At the time of sampling, all cohort members were nominally healthy, though unrecorded immune exposures were likely present. The donor was CMV seropositive and belonged to the group of 250 to 300 seropositive cohort members. Each donor provided a peripheral blood sample, and peripheral blood mononuclear cells were used for TCR beta sequencing. Genomic DNA was extracted from the blood cell samples with the Qiagen DNeasy Blood Extraction Kit. Regarding this clone: Its recognized antigen is unknown. The input lacks base qualities; no much larger clone sits a single base away.

The germline V gene specifies SGHRS as CDR1 and YFSETQ as CDR2. Trimming at the junction amounts to 4 bases on V and 4 bases on J, and the germline ends lie 20 bases apart. The CDR3 sequence holds 16 residues, the cysteine and phenylalanine included. Left in the record is the CDR3 DNA by itself, 48 bases read in frame from the first base. Broader findings and caveats from the paper: Linkage disequilibrium might explain the correlated functional status among segregating V segments, but an unknown experimental factor could not be excluded. Sequencing depth was assumed to be roughly uniform across donors in the presence/absence analyses, though that assumption may not hold. An earlier analysis of approximately 500 of the donors showed that most TCR beta V segments appeared in productive rearrangements either about 87% or about 30% of the time, which broadly matched IMGT annotations. A cluster of highly shared sequence variants was judged likely to be a technical artifact of the sequencing pipeline. A later genetic analysis reported fewer N-insertions in productive TCRs among donors in an Asian-associated ancestry cluster than the roughly 700-donor mean. Immune exposure information for the cohort was limited to CMV serostatus. Assigning TCR associations to individual alleles was difficult when HLA alleles, especially DR and DQ, strongly co-occurred. HLA typing was unavailable for some donors at each locus, so association tests used only the typed subset. Seventeen rarely observed V segments, including chromosome 9 orphons, were excluded from the earlier analysis of some 590 of the donors because counts were too low. While some public TCRs were present in many individuals, most TCR sequences turned up only very rarely across donors. A few of the identified cytomegalovirus-associated TCR beta chains were confirmed in vitro to be specific for cytomegalovirus antigens. A further reported finding was that TCR beta sequences accurately predicted the HLA-A and HLA-B alleles for most subjects in the first cohort. A total of 164 TCR beta chains were listed by the study as associated with cytomegalovirus. According to the authors, the approach could potentially be generalized to other disease states and immunological phenotypes. A later analysis associated 15,000 to 20,000 TCR beta sequences with specific HLA alleles at a false discovery rate of 0.05. In both the original and validation cohorts, the classifier was reported to diagnose cytomegalovirus status with high specificity and sensitivity. According to a later analysis, parvovirus B19, influenza, CMV and Epstein-Barr virus appeared linked to several top co-occurrence clusters. A later analysis found that most CMV-associated TCR beta chains appeared HLA-restricted, with HLA associations seemingly driven largely by CMV exposure. Compared with equally common non-associated chains, HLA-associated TCR beta chains in a later analysis were more clonally expanded and had lower generation probabilities. V-gene and J-gene trimming of TCR beta chains was associated with a missense DCLRE1C variant in a later genetic analysis, and the association was replicated in an independent cohort. Because the 87-base-pair reads could not distinguish some IMGT-functional V segments, including TRBV6-2 and TRBV6-3, those segments were excluded. In this cohort, only TCR beta chains were sequenced, and detectable features were limited by the absence of alpha or paired-chain data. In a later analysis, the rate of TCR association differed among HLA loci, with DRB1 alleles having the most associated TCRs and HLA-C alleles having the fewest.

The library relied on the immunoSEQ multiplex PCR assay. The multiplex PCR relied on a mix of 60 forward primers for TCR Vbeta segments and 13 reverse primers for TCR Jbeta segments. Amplification of the CDR3 region of rearranged TCR beta genes was performed with a multiplex PCR assay on genomic DNA. The amplified TCR beta libraries were sequenced on the Illumina HiSeq System as 87-base-pair reads. The original pipeline was this. A later analysis tallied 70 million to 100 million unique TCR beta chains across the 700 or so repertoires, and about 12 million of those chains were shared by two or more donors. Raw reads were error-corrected and collapsed into unique sequences by a nearest-neighbor algorithm in which closely related sequences were merged to remove PCR and sequencing errors. To assign V, D and J gene segments, CDR3 sequences were aligned to IMGT reference sequences. Each retained sequence needed at least a six-nucleotide match to both a V gene segment and a J gene segment. Rearrangements were classified as productive when the CDR3 lacked stop codons and remained in frame with V and J, and all other rearrangements were classified as non-productive. CDR3 was defined by IMGT convention, running from the second conserved V-encoded cysteine to the conserved J-encoded phenylalanine. The earlier analysis of 500 to 750 of the donors excluded any sequence lacking an unambiguous match to a single V gene segment. In an earlier analysis of roughly 600 of the donors, a V segment was called functional when productive rearrangements were above 56.7%, and segregating when the standard deviation between donors exceeded 5%. A statistical classification framework was built to diagnose cytomegalovirus status from the catalog of TCR beta chain sequences. In a later analysis, V and J genes were assigned by comparing TCR nucleotide sequences against IMGT/GENE-DB human TR gene sequences. A later analysis assigned CDR3 sequences and most-parsimonious VDJ recombination scenarios with the TCRdist pipeline. A later analysis defined each TCR beta chain by its CDR3 amino acid sequence plus V-gene family, and excluded reads lacking a unique V-gene family. A later analysis removed 592 highly shared, low-generation-probability nucleotide sequences to deal with suspected cross-contamination and a sequencing artifact. For each public chain, a later analysis derived a clonal expansion index from normalized ranks of inferred template counts within each repertoire. Generation probabilities in a later analysis came from a VDJ recombination model fitted to out-of-frame rearrangements, and those results were checked against IGoR. In a later analysis, hypergeometric tests were used to score TCR-TCR, TCR-HLA and TCR-CMV co-occurrence, with a repertoire-size bias correction applied to TCR pairs. To estimate false discovery rates, a later analysis permuted the HLA or CMV assignments 20 times. In a later analysis, co-occurring TCRs were grouped using DBSCAN, and TCRdist sequence similarity was added for clustering within HLA-allele-positive subsets. Repertoires with fewer than 30,000 or more than 120,000 public chains, plus five repertoires with anomalous nucleotide sharing, were excluded from co-occurrence clustering. The clones in this table, taken by TCRdb from immuneACCESS, are in-frame only. Not every clone is retained; where verified, under half of the shortfall comes from an unresolved V gene, and the cause of the rest is unknown. The D gene and trimming were derived from the DNA, and the V and J assignments and clone size from that table. The sample table records about 160,000 clones; 70% to 80% of these occur just once. The top ten hold roughly 10% of the sample.

This sequence was found in a man between 18 and 35 years old in good health and CMV-seropositive. Material for sequencing was PBMCs. The rearrangement joined TRBV5-1 to TRBJ2-5; TRBD2 is perhaps the D gene, given 7 matching bases. Here the CDR3 is given as CASSHGGGAGTETQYF. The DNA sequence reads TGCGCCAGCAGCCATGGGGGGGGCGCGGGGACAGAGACCCAGTACTTC.